The clone carrying this T cell receptor (beta chain) was detected many times. Antigen specificity is unknown. These data are taken from a study of T cells in Graves' hyperthyroidism and ophthalmopathy. General observations from the study: Peripheral blood also featured most of the thyroid clonotypes expanded above 0.001.

The germline CDR1 and CDR2 sequences are DFQATT and SNEGSKA (reference sequence). This CDR3 has 15 residues. Trimming left V 1 base short and J 0 bases short, with 9 bases between. For ophthalmopathy patients, the Clinical Activity Score was at least 3 and the NOSPECS grade at least 4; duration was under 3 months. Lactation, pregnancy, other autoimmune disease or uncontrolled infection led to exclusion of patients. PBMCs were collected from an approximately 9.5 ml volume of fresh peripheral blood. Amplification of TCR beta CDR3 regions used RNA as the template. TCR CDR3 underwent first-round RT-PCR with the HTBI primer set. One entry per CDR3 protein, called by TCRdb with MiXCR from the multiplex PCR reads. Of over 450,000 distinct CDR3 sequences in the sample, roughly 17% were seen once.

This clonotype was obtained from a woman aged 18 to 35 with Graves' ophthalmopathy. The V and J genes are TRBV20-1 and TRBJ1-4; the D gene is possibly TRBD1 (5 bases). Sequencing input: blood. The CDR3 loop is CSARVTGATNEKLFF. The CDR3 coding sequence is TGCAGTGCTAGAGTTACAGGTGCAACTAATGAAAAACTGTTTTTT.